A single sample gave rise to the 6 T cell receptor beta chains below, sequenced in a study of regulatory dendritic cells for organ transplantation. Profiled with immunoSEQ multiplex PCR; TCRdb holds only in-frame clones, not every one. The profile covers about 34,000 clones, with less than 90% appearing a single time and more than 0.055% taken by the ten largest. Sequenced material: naive CD4+ T cells from blood. Subset specified: CD45RA+ naive T cells. These receptors were collected from a human donor in good health.

V gene TRBV7-9 combines with J gene TRBJ2-7; TRBD2 matches at 8 bases. The CDR3 spans 18 residues. With V trimmed by 5 bases and J by 3 bases, 18 bases remained unmatched. Germline assignment: CDR1 SEHNR and CDR2 FQNEAQ (reference sequence). DNA of the CDR3: TGTGCCAGCAGCCACCTGCGAACCGGGAGGGACAAGTTCTACGAGCAGTACTTC. This translates into CASSHLRTGRDKFYEQYF.

The rearrangement links TRBV5-4 to TRBJ2-7, with TRBD1 identical over 7 bases. Losses at the gene ends were 4 bases for V and 2 bases for J; bases not matched to a gene: 9. The CDR3 length is 15 residues. Germline V gene data show CDR1 as SGHNT and CDR2 as YYREEE (reference sequence). CDR3 nucleotide sequence: TGTGCCAGCAGCCGGTCGGGACAGCACCCCTACGAGCAGTACTTC. Translating gives CASSRSGQHPYEQYF.

The chain employs TRBV19 and TRBJ1-1; possible D gene TRBD1, 5 bases. The CDR3 consists of 14 residues. The ends were cut back, 5 bases at V and 6 bases at J, with 16 bases in the middle. In germline, CDR1 is LNHDA, CDR2 SQIVND (reference sequence). The DNA of the CDR3 is TGTGCCAGTAGTTGGGACTTCACTGGCGCTGAAGCTTTCTTT. Translated, it gives CASSWDFTGAEAFF. Full variable domain (rest looked up from reference TRBV19 and TRBJ1-1): DGGITQSPKYLFRKEGQNVTLSCEQNLNHDAMYWYRQDPGQGLRLIYYSQIVNDFQKGDIAEGYSVSREKKESFPLTVTSAQKNPTAFYLCASSWDFTGAEAFFGQGTRLTVV.

The chain combines TRBV19 with TRBJ2-7, with TRBD1 matching 7 bases. The CDR3 is 14 residues long. The germline V gene encodes CDR1 LNHDA and CDR2 SQIVND (reference sequence). Germline trimming cut 5 bases from V and 3 bases from J; bases unmatched to any gene: 7. The CDR3 region has the DNA TGTGCCAGTAGTCCCGGACAGGACCGCTACGAGCAGTACTTC. Protein: CASSPGQDRYEQYF.

The gene calls are TRBV15 and TRBJ1-1, with D perhaps TRBD1 (5 bases). V was trimmed by 0 bases and J by 6 bases, leaving 8 bases between them. Germline V lookup: CDR1 LNHNV, CDR2 YYDKDF (reference sequence). The CDR3 spans 13 residues. CDR3 protein: CATSRDQGAEAFF. CDR3 sequence (DNA): TGTGCCACCAGCAGAGATCAGGGTGCTGAAGCTTTCTTT.

The chain links TRBV4-3 to TRBJ1-1; 10 bases agree with TRBD1. This CDR3 is 18 amino acids long. V gave up 3 bases and J gave up 1 base; unmatched junction bases: 11. CDR1 is LGHNA and CDR2 is YSLEER in the germline V gene. The CDR3 sequence: CASSQSQRQGAENTEAFF. For the CDR3, the DNA is TGCGCCAGCAGCCAGTCGCAAAGACAGGGGGCAGAGAACACTGAAGCTTTCTTT.